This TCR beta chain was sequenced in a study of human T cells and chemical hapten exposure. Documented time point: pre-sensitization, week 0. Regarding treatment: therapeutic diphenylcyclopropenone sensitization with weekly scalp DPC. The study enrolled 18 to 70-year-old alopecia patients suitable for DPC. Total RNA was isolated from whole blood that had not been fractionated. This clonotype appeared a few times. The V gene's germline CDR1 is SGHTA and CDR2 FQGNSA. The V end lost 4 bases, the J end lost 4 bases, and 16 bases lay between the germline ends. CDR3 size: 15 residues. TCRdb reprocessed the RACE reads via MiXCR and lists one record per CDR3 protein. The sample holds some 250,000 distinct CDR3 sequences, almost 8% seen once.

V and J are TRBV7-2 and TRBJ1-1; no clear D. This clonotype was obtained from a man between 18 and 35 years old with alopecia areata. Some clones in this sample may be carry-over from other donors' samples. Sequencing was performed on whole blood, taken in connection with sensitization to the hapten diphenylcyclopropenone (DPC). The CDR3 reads CASSSIYLGRTEAFF. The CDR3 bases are TGTGCCAGCAGCTCCATTTACCTAGGTCGCACTGAAGCTTTCTTT.